These T cell receptor beta chains were read from a single sample in a study of shared clonotypes between healthy human individuals. TCRdb's copy holds only in-frame clones and misses some; the assay was immunoSEQ multiplex PCR. The sample records around 1 million clones, around 80% being singletons. Input material: memory CD4+ T cells sorted from blood. These receptors came from a man between 18 and 35 years old in good health. The CDR3 runs from the conserved cysteine through the conserved F or W. The D gene is left open where the match is weak. Clone sizes are given selectively: once, few, many, or a class where the clone is expanded.

d_call,j_call,clone_size,v_call,cdr3_nt,cdr3_aa
NA,TRBJ1-2,NA,TRBV27,TGTGCCAGCAGTTTAGCGGGAGCCGATTATAGTGGCTACACCTTC,CASSLAGADYSGYTF
NA,TRBJ1-4,few,TRBV2,TGTGCCAGCACGGTAGATAGGTCTTCGGAAAAACTGTTTTTT,CASTVDRSSEKLFF
NA,TRBJ2-3,NA,TRBV7-2,TGTGCTCTTGGGGCTAGAGGAGATACGCAGTATTTT,CALGARGDTQYF
NA,TRBJ2-7,once,TRBV5-6,TGTGCCAGCAGCTTGCTGGGCAGGGCCTCCTACGAGCAGTACTTC,CASSLLGRASYEQYF
NA,TRBJ2-5,few,TRBV2,TGTGCCAGCAGCCGCTCTGGATGGCGGGAGACCCAGTACTTC,CASSRSGWRETQYF
TRBD2,TRBJ2-3,NA,TRBV2,TGTGCCAGCAGGCCGACTAGCGGGGTCACAGATACGCAGTATTTT,CASRPTSGVTDTQYF
TRBD1,TRBJ1-2,NA,TRBV30,TGTGCCTGTAGGACAGGGACGAGTGGCTACACCTTC,CACRTGTSGYTF
TRBD2,TRBJ2-3,NA,TRBV5-1,TGCGCCAGCAGCTCCACTAGCGGGGGTTACACAGATACGCAGTATTTT,CASSSTSGGYTDTQYF
NA,TRBJ2-3,NA,TRBV7-2,TGTGCCAGCAGCCCGAGGTTTCGGGCAGATACGCAGTATTTT,CASSPRFRADTQYF
NA,TRBJ1-5,NA,TRBV12-5,TGTGCTAGTGGTGTCGGGGAGCCCCAGCATTTT,CASGVGEPQHF
NA,TRBJ1-2,NA,TRBV4-3,TGCGCCAGCAGCCAAGGAAAAGGGAAGGCCGCTAACTATGGCTACACCTTC,CASSQGKGKAANYGYTF
NA,TRBJ2-3,NA,TRBV2,TGTGCCAGCAGTGAAGTCGGGGGCAGGGATACGCAGTATTTT,CASSEVGGRDTQYF
NA,TRBJ1-1,NA,TRBV30,TGTGCCTGGAGTAGCAGGGGCATCAACACTGAAGCTTTCTTT,CAWSSRGINTEAFF
NA,TRBJ2-3,many,TRBV18,TGTGCCAGCTCAAATGGGGGGCATAGTTACTCCACAGATACGCAGTATTTT,CASSNGGHSYSTDTQYF
NA,TRBJ1-5,NA,TRBV18,TGTGCCAGCTCACCACGGGACACCGAAGCCCAGCATTTT,CASSPRDTEAQHF
NA,TRBJ2-7,NA,TRBV5-1,TGCGCCAGCAGCTTGGGGGAGCCTATCTCCTACGAGCAGTACTTC,CASSLGEPISYEQYF
NA,TRBJ1-2,NA,TRBV7-2,TGTGCCAGCAGCCCTCCGGGAATGGGGTTGATTCATGGCTACACCTTC,CASSPPGMGLIHGYTF
TRBD1,TRBJ1-2,NA,TRBV7-9,TGTGCCAGCAGCTTAGTCGGACAGGGAAGGGAGTATGGCTACACCTTC,CASSLVGQGREYGYTF